The T cell receptor beta chain described here comes from a study of Ad26.COV2.S vaccination and SARS-CoV-2 variants. With regard to this clone: The antigen remains undetermined.

Study results and caveats: Researchers reported similar non-spike TCR breadth in vaccine and placebo recipients.

V was shortened by 2 bases and J by 9 bases, with 14 bases between the two germline ends. The CDR3 extends over 15 amino acids. Germline-derived CDR1 and CDR2 are MNHEY and SVGAGI. The treatment denotes: some 20 received Ad26.COV2.S at low or high dose, single or two shots; several received placebo; per-sample allocation not given. On day 63 after the first injection, vaccine and placebo recipients gave samples. The assay was immunoSEQ multiplex PCR, and TCRdb's table has in-frame clones only and misses some. The sample gives under 550,000 clones, more than 80% of which show up once; 9% to 15% is in the top ten.

This clonotype originated in a person between 18 and 59 years old who received the Ad26.COV2.S COVID-19 vaccine or a placebo. This rearrangement joins TRBV6-5 to TRBJ1-6; D is unclear. This material consisted of peripheral blood, taken in a trial of Ad26.COV2.S vaccine versus placebo. The CDR3 DNA follows: TGTGCCAGCAGTTACAGTGTTGGGGTATCTTCACCCCTCCACTTT. Translated: CASSYSVGVSSPLHF.